This T cell receptor beta chain was captured by sequencing in a study of T-cell memory formation after mild COVID-19. The CDR3 loop spans 11 amino acids. V lost 3 bases to trimming and J lost 11 bases, with 9 bases between them. This clonotype came up once. TCRdb called the 5' RACE reads again in MiXCR, with one record for every CDR3 protein. The data hold 450,000 to 650,000 distinct CDR3 sequences, with more than 15% observed a single time. The sequenced sample was PBMCs or a T cell subset sorted from them (not recorded which). The chain links TRBV12-3 or TRBV12-4 to TRBJ2-3; maybe TRBD1 (5 bases). The clonotype was recovered from an adult woman who had mild COVID-19 (a few samples of this study predate the infection). Cell type and time point are not known. The CDR3 DNA reads as TGTGCCAGCAGTTTGGGGCAGAAGCAGTATTTT. It codes for CASSLGQKQYF.